What follows are 17 T cell receptor beta chains derived from one specimen sequenced in a study of cytomegalovirus exposure and HLA in healthy donors. Primers included in the PCR were 60 Vbeta and 13 Jbeta primers. The repertoire was sequenced with immunoSEQ multiplex PCR; TCRdb's copy has only in-frame clones and lacks some. The table has about 160,000 clones, around 74% seen once. The sequenced sample was PBMCs. These receptors were obtained from a woman in her thirties in good health and CMV-seronegative.

CDR3 region: CASSRLGRGSYEQYF. CDR3 nucleotide sequence: TGTGCCAGCAGCCGCTTGGGACGGGGGTCCTACGAGCAGTACTTC. This sequence joins TRBV5-5 and TRBJ2-7, with D perhaps TRBD2 (6 bases). Trimming left V 4 bases short and J 1 base short, with 15 bases between. The CDR3 contains 15 residues. Germline values: CDR1 SGHKS, CDR2 YYEKEE (reference sequence).

This rearrangement joins TRBV2 to TRBJ1-2; 9 bases match TRBD1. After removal of 3 bases from V and 6 bases from J, the junction contained 8 bases not matched to a gene. The CDR3 has 15 residues. Looked up from germline, CDR1 is SNHLY and CDR2 is FYNNEI. The CDR3 region is CASSDLGQGKDGYTF. The CDR3 coding sequence is TGTGCCAGCAGTGATCTGGGACAGGGAAAGGATGGCTACACCTTC. Full variable domain (rest looked up from reference TRBV2 and TRBJ1-2): EPEVTQTPSHQVTQMGQEVILRCVPISNHLYFYWYRQILGQKVEFLVSFYNNEISEKSEIFDDQFSVERPDGSNFTLKIRSTKLEDSAMYFCASSDLGQGKDGYTFGSGTRLTVV.

The count of this clone is one. The rearrangement joins TRBV5-1 to TRBJ2-7; 7 bases are a match to TRBD1. Germline CDR1 SGHRS, CDR2 YFSETQ. V lost 0 bases and J lost 2; bases outside the gene matches: 5. This CDR3 spans 15 amino acids. CDR3 bases: TGCGCCAGCAGCTTGGTGGGACAGCTCCCCTACGAGCAGTACTTC. This sequence encodes CASSLVGQLPYEQYF.

The chain carries TRBV5-1 and TRBJ1-3; the match to TRBD1 covers 9 bases. The CDR3 length is 17 residues. With 2 bases clipped from V and 0 bases from J, the junction kept 6 bases outside the gene matches. The germline V gene encodes CDR1 SGHRS and CDR2 YFSETQ. For the CDR3, the DNA is TGCGCCAGCAGCTTCGGGGGGACAGGGAGCTCTGGAAACACCATATATTTT. This codes for CASSFGGTGSSGNTIYF.

CDR3 DNA sequence: TGCGCCAGCAGCCCGTGGGACTCCCGAGGGACGCAGTATTTT. This encodes CASSPWDSRGTQYF. V gene TRBV5-1 combines with J gene TRBJ2-3; the D gene is possibly TRBD2 (6 bases). V lost 4 bases, J lost 9 bases, and 18 bases lay in between. Germline values: CDR1 SGHRS, CDR2 YFSETQ. The CDR3 length is 14 residues. The variable domain in full, completed from reference TRBV5-1 and TRBJ2-3, reads KAGVTQTPRYLIKTRGQQVTLSCSPISGHRSVSWYQQTPGQGLQFLFEYFSETQRNKGNFPGRFSGRQFSNSRSEMNVSTLELGDSALYLCASSPWDSRGTQYFGPGTRLTVL.

Comment on this clone: Other DNA sequences in the sample encode the same CDR3. This chain links TRBV29-1 with TRBJ1-1, with D possibly matching TRBD1 (6 bases). The ends were cut back, 4 bases at V and 2 bases at J, with 8 bases in the middle. CDR1 SQVTM and CDR2 ANQGSEA come from the germline V gene. This CDR3 spans 12 amino acids. The DNA of the CDR3 is TGCAGCGTTGGGACAGCAAACACTGAAGCTTTCTTT. Protein sequence: CSVGTANTEAFF.

The chain joins TRBV7-6 to TRBJ2-3; D unresolved. In germline, CDR1 is SGHVS, CDR2 FNYEAQ. The V end lost 4 bases, the J end lost 8 bases, and 16 bases lay between the germline ends. The CDR3 runs to 14 residues. The CDR3 DNA follows: TGTGCCAGCAGCTCCCGTGGTAGTATCGTTACGCAGTATTTT. This translates into CASSSRGSIVTQYF.

About this clone: The conserved phenylalanine or tryptophan normally closing the CDR3 is absent here, so this likely arose from a read error. This chain links TRBV2 with TRBJ1-6; tentatively, D is TRBD1 (6 bases). The CDR3 runs to 14 residues. In germline, CDR1 is SNHLY, CDR2 FYNNEI. Trimming removed 3 bases at V and 7 bases at J, with 10 bases between. The CDR3 is CASSEAGDNSPLHL. The CDR3 nucleotides read TGTGCCAGCAGTGAGGCAGGGGACAATTCACCCCTCCACCTT.

This chain joins TRBV5-1 and TRBJ2-7; the D gene is possibly TRBD1 (7 bases). Germline V gives CDR1 SGHRS, CDR2 YFSETQ. The CDR3 length is 13 residues. The V gene lost 4 bases and the J gene lost 8 bases, with 16 bases spanning the gap. The CDR3, as DNA: TGCGCCAGCAGCGGGGGGATGGGACAGAAGCAGTACTTC. This translates into CASSGGMGQKQYF.

This chain links TRBV7-8 with TRBJ1-5; D not certain. Trimming shortened V by 2 bases and J by 0 bases, and 17 bases separated the two germline ends. CDR3 size: 18 residues. Germline loops: CDR1 SGHVS, CDR2 FQNEAQ. CDR3 region: CASSLKVYSGDSNQPQHF. CDR3 sequence (DNA): TGTGCCAGCAGCTTAAAGGTTTATAGCGGGGATAGCAATCAGCCCCAGCATTTT.

The V and J genes are TRBV7-9 and TRBJ2-1; D gene ambiguous. Trimming cost V 3 bases and J 7 bases, with 10 bases left between them. This CDR3 comprises 13 residues. Germline V CDR1 and CDR2: SEHNR, FQNEAQ (reference sequence). CDR3: CASSLLTGNEQFF. The CDR3 region has the DNA TGTGCCAGCAGCTTGCTTACCGGGAATGAGCAGTTCTTC.

The chain links TRBV25-1 to TRBJ2-7; 11 nucleotides line up with TRBD2. Germline V gene sequence: CDR1 MGHDK, CDR2 SYGVNS. Losses at the gene ends were 3 bases for V and 2 bases for J; bases not matched to a gene: 6. This CDR3 spans 16 amino acids. CDR3 nucleotides: TGTGCCAGCAGTGACCCGTCGACTAGCGGGGCCTACGAGCAGTACTTC. It translates to CASSDPSTSGAYEQYF.

The chain uses TRBV10-3 and TRBJ2-1; D might be TRBD2 (5 bases). This CDR3 is built from 15 residues. Trimming took off 0 bases at V and 12 bases at J, with 18 bases between the two ends. Germline CDR1 reads ENHRY; CDR2 reads SYGVKD. As DNA, the CDR3 is TGTGCCATCAGTGAGTCGAATAGTGTTGGCGCGGGGCAGTTCTTC. This translates into CAISESNSVGAGQFF.

Of note for this clone: Different DNA sequences within this sample yield the same CDR3. The CDR3 coding sequence is TGTGCCAGCAGCTCACAGGGGAACACTGAAGCTTTCTTT. Amino acids: CASSSQGNTEAFF. This chain uses TRBV7-3 with TRBJ1-1, with a weak D call TRBD1 (6 bases). The V gene lost 4 bases and the J gene lost 1 base, with 7 bases spanning the gap. Germline loops: CDR1 SGHTA, CDR2 FQGTGA. The CDR3 is 13 residues long.

This sequence joins TRBV30 and TRBJ2-7; the D gene is possibly TRBD1 (5 bases). CDR3 length: 11 residues. The germline V gene encodes CDR1 GTSNPN and CDR2 SVGIG (reference sequence). V lost 2 bases and J 9 bases, leaving 11 bases between the germline ends. CDR3 sequence: CAWSSGLTQYF. For the CDR3, the DNA is TGTGCCTGGAGTTCAGGGTTAACGCAGTACTTC.

The chain couples TRBV11-2 to TRBJ2-7; TRBD1 might be the D (7 bases). V lost 1 base and J lost 2, with 15 bases in between. Per germline, CDR1 SGHAT and CDR2 FQNNGV. The CDR3 has 16 amino acids. CDR3 DNA sequence: TGTGCCAGCAGCTTAGGTGGGGGGACAGTAGCCTACGAGCAGTACTTC. Translating gives CASSLGGGTVAYEQYF.

The rearrangement uses TRBV7-8 and TRBJ1-2; 9 bases map to TRBD1. Germline V gives CDR1 SGHVS, CDR2 FQNEAQ. The CDR3 length is 15 residues. Trimming took 5 bases from V and 7 from J; bases not matched to a gene: 11. The CDR3 sequence: CASSPVGTGPTGYTF. CDR3 in DNA: TGTGCCAGCAGCCCAGTGGGGACAGGGCCTACTGGCTACACCTTC.